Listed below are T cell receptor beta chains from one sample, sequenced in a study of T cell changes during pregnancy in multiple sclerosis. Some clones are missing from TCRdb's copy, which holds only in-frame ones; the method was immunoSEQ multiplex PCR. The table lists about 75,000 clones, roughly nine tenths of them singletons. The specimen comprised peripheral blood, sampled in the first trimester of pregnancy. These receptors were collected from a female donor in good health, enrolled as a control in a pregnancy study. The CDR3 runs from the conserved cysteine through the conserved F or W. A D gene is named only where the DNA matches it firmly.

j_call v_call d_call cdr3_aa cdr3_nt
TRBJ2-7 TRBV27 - CASTGSLGGEQYF TGTGCCAGCACGGGGAGTCTCGGAGGCGAGCAGTACTTC
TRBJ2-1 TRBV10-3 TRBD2 CAISKLASSSYNEQFF TGTGCCATCAGTAAACTAGCGTCAAGCTCCTACAATGAGCAGTTCTTC
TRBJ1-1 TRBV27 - CASSPLRGTEAFF TGTGCCAGCAGTCCCCTCCGAGGGACTGAAGCTTTCTTT
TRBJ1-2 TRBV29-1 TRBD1 CSVELQGGTYGYTF TGCAGCGTTGAACTCCAGGGGGGAACCTATGGCTACACCTTC
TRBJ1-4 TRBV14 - CASSQDYGAEKLFF TGTGCCAGCAGCCAAGACTATGGTGCTGAAAAACTGTTTTTT
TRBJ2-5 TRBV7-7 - CASSYQQGKGETQYF TGTGCCAGCAGTTACCAACAGGGTAAAGGAGAGACCCAGTACTTC
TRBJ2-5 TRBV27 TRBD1 CASSLGHGRGLQETQYF TGTGCCAGCAGTTTAGGACACGGCAGGGGGCTCCAAGAGACCCAGTACTTC
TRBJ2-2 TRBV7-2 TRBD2 CASSLVSGAVTGELFF TGTGCCAGCAGCTTAGTTAGCGGGGCGGTCACCGGGGAGCTGTTTTTT
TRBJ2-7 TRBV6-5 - CASTTGRAVHEQYF TGTGCCAGCACTACAGGGCGGGCGGTACACGAGCAGTACTTC
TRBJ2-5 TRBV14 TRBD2 CASSQYSSGGETQYF TGTGCCAGCAGCCAATATAGTTCGGGGGGAGAGACCCAGTACTTC
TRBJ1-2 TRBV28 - CASSLTVIYGYTF TGTGCCAGCAGTTTGACAGTCATCTATGGCTACACCTTC
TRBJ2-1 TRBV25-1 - CASTGRGLNEQFF TGTGCCAGCACAGGACGAGGACTCAATGAGCAGTTCTTC